This entry describes one T cell receptor beta chain. The antigen this receptor binds is unknown. No much larger clonotype is one base removed from it; base qualities were not supplied. The sample comes from a study of blood T cell repertoires in COVID-19 (dated by TCRdb to 2020 to 2021). Concerning the study at large: Samples from collaborators originated in the United States, Italy and Spain and spanned both the acute and convalescent phases of COVID-19. The material from the prospective study consisted of cDNA or gDNA derived from T cells, B-cell-depleted T cells, or PBMCs. Subjects who had been exposed to COVID-19, were actively infected with it, or had recovered from it provided the deeply sampled blood TCRbeta repertoires that made up the dataset. The repertoires were released in a freely available public database intended as a resource for research on the immune response to SARS-CoV-2. The samples were drawn from the first 160 participants of the ongoing ImmuneRACE study and from 1,200 or so subjects provided by 6 global collaborators. A de-identified subject ID, COVID-19 status, age in years and sex were almost always included in the sample metadata. HLA class I and class II types, where available, came from metadata supplied by the sample provider rather than from assay-based typing. General findings and caveats noted by the study authors: Clinical and demographic metadata were provided uncurated, with the amount varying by source and participant.

The immunoSEQ Assay, a bias-controlled multiplex PCR, was used to amplify TCRbeta CDR3 regions from genomic DNA. Per the source publication's procedure: The number of nucleated cells in each sample was estimated from the amplification of reference gene primers within the assay. To quantify the absolute abundance of each unique TCRbeta CDR3 rearrangement, sequence reads were collapsed and filtered. For each sample, productive Simpson clonality was calculated as the square root of Simpson's diversity index over productive rearrangements. In TCRdb, the immuneACCESS table is reduced to in-frame sequences with V and J assigned. These tables do not hold every clone; where another copy was compared, an unresolved V gene accounts for under half, and the others remain unexplained. D and trimming were read from the DNA, whereas the V and J calls and clone size are those reported in that table. Across this sample there are roughly 150,000 clones, with approximately 86% seen only once. 2% to 3% of the sample comes from the top ten.

At one collaborating source in Seattle, patients were enrolled during active infection and were followed longitudinally through the course of disease. The collaborating institutions used their own protocols to collect whole blood in K2EDTA tubes. For TCRbeta analysis, collaborators shipped samples in one of three forms: frozen whole blood, isolated PBMCs, or DNA extracted from either of those sample types. The CDR3 sequence holds 13 residues, the cysteine and phenylalanine included. Only the CDR3 portion is preserved as DNA: 39 bases, with reading frame beginning at the first base. V loses 4 bases of germline sequence and J loses 5 bases, and the interval between the two ends is 6 bases. CDR1 and CDR2 (SNHLY, FYNNEI) derive from the germline V gene.

The TCR originated in a woman older than 75 with COVID-19, enrolled during active disease. The chain employs TRBV2 and TRBJ1-6, with no confident D gene call. Sample: peripheral blood. The nucleotides read TGTGCCAGCAGTGCGGGGAATAATTCACCCCTCCACTTT. Its amino acids are CASSAGNNSPLHF.